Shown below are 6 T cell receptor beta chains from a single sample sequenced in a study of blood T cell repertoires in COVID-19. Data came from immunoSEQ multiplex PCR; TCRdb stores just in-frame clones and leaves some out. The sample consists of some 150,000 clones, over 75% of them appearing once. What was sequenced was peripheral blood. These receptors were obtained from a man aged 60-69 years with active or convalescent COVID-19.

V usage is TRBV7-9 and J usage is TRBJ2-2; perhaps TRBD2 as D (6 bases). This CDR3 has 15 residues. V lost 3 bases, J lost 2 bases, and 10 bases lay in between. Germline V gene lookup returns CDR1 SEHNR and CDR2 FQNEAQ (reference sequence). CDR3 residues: CASSFGGVNTGELFF. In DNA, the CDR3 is TGTGCCAGCAGCTTCGGAGGGGTAAACACCGGGGAGCTGTTTTTT.

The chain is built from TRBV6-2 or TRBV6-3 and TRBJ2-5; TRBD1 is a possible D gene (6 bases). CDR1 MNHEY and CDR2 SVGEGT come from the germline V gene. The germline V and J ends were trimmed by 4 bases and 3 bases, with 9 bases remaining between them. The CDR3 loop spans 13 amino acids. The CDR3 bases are TGTGCCAGCAGTTGGGACACCGAAGAGACCCAGTACTTC. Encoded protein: CASSWDTEETQYF.

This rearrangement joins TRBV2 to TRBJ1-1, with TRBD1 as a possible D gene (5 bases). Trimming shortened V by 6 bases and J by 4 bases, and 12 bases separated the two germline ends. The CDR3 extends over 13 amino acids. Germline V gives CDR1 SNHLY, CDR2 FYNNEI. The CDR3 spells CASSKTGVTEAFF. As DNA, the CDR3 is TGTGCCAGCAGCAAGACGGGGGTCACTGAAGCTTTCTTT.

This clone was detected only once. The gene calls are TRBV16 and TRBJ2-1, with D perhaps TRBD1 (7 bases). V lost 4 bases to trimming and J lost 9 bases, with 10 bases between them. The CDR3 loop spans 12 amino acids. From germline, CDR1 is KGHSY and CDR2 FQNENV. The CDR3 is CASSPQGGEQFF. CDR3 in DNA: TGTGCCAGCAGCCCCCAGGGGGGTGAGCAGTTCTTC.

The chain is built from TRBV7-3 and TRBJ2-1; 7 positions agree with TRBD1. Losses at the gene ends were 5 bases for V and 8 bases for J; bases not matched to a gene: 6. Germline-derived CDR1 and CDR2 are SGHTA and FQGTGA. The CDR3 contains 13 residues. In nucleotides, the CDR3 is TGTGCCAGCAGCACCGGACAGGCGGATGAGCAGTTCTTC. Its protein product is CASSTGQADEQFF.

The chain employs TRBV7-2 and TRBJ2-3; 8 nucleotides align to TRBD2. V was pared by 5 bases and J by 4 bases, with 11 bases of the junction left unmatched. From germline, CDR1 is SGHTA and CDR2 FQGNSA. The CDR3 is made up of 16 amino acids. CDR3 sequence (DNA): TGTGCCAGCAGCCCATCGGACGGGAGGGCCCCAGATACGCAGTATTTT. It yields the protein CASSPSDGRAPDTQYF.